A selection of T cell receptor beta chains follows, all from one sample in a study of vaccination effects on CD4 cells after COVID-19. Their antigens are not known. Here immunoSEQ multiplex PCR was the method, and the copy in TCRdb shows in-frame clones only, minus some. The sample yields approximately 83,000 clones, roughly 80% seen once. The sample was CD4+ T cells from PBMCs cultured with HCoV-OC43 spike peptides, taken after COVID-19 vaccination. Receptor source: a human donor who received a COVID-19 vaccine. CDR3s include the opening cysteine and the closing phenylalanine or tryptophan.

J,V,CDR3
TRBJ1-2,TRBV6-4,CASSDPGSGARGYTF
TRBJ2-6,TRBV4-3,CASSQEWESGANVLTF
TRBJ1-4,TRBV2,CASRDGRAGEKLFF
TRBJ1-2,TRBV14,CASSQSRDGGYTF
TRBJ1-1,TRBV4-1,CASSQDTGVMNTEAFF
TRBJ2-1,TRBV6-4,CASSQGTSWGAYNEQFF
TRBJ2-2,TRBV13,CASSPYTGELFF
TRBJ2-6,TRBV7-2,CASSSGRPGANVLTF
TRBJ1-1,TRBV5-1,CASSLETGNTEAFF
TRBJ1-1,TRBV19,CASSISRNTEAFF
TRBJ1-2,TRBV18,CASSGQGNYGYTF
TRBJ1-5,TRBV27,CASSSPGQGDQPQHF
TRBJ2-3,TRBV24-1,CATSDSGGSTDTQYF
TRBJ1-4,TRBV29-1,CSVNRGANEKLFF
TRBJ2-4,TRBV5-1,CASSTTVGAKNIQYF
TRBJ1-1,TRBV28,CASSLLPSNTEAFF
TRBJ1-1,TRBV9,CASSVVTVNTEAFF
TRBJ1-4,TRBV5-1,CASSYGSSEKLFF
TRBJ2-5,TRBV2,CARRPLETQYF
TRBJ1-4,TRBV19,CASRDPGTANEKLFF
TRBJ1-1,TRBV12-3/TRBV12-4,CASRSRSEAFF
TRBJ1-6,TRBV3-1/TRBV3-2,CASGETGLLPIRFSPLHF
TRBJ2-2,TRBV9,CASSVGTAGELFF
TRBJ1-5,TRBV6-5,CASSYSFNSNQPQHF
TRBJ1-3,TRBV9,CASSVVGGNTIYF
TRBJ2-2,TRBV10-1,CASGTGSTGELFF
TRBJ2-2,TRBV10-3,CAISGNTGELFF
TRBJ1-1,TRBV19,CASSSRTEAFF
TRBJ2-3,TRBV3-1/TRBV3-2,CASSCSTRDTQYF
TRBJ1-2,TRBV25-1,CASTGGVGWGGYTF
TRBJ2-5,TRBV6-5,CASSYPQETQYF
TRBJ1-1,TRBV6-2/TRBV6-3,CASSQALGGRGAFF
TRBJ2-1,TRBV5-1,CASSFTSGLDNEQFF
TRBJ1-5,TRBV4-1,CASSQVWGAPGVSNQPQHF
TRBJ1-4,TRBV6-5,CASTLTRSDAEKLFF
TRBJ1-1,TRBV20-1,CSASPGVNTEAFF
TRBJ1-2,TRBV6-2/TRBV6-3,CASSYGQNYGYTF
TRBJ2-6,TRBV7-6,CASKGQVSGANVLTF
TRBJ1-1,TRBV28,CASSLLATRREAFF
TRBJ1-2,TRBV24-1,CATSDFAGVYGYTF
TRBJ2-2,TRBV9,CASSVSSGGLGTGELFF
TRBJ2-3,TRBV5-1,CASSFSGTDTQYF